This T cell receptor (beta chain) came from a study of metastatic and nonmetastatic thyroid tumors. About the study: Repertoires from blood and tumor or nodule tissue of malignant and benign thyroid patients were compared. Overall study findings and caveats: TCR beta diversity was reportedly significantly higher in malignant thyroid tumors than benign nodules, in blood and tumor.

Authors' methods: Construction of a distant-metastasis classifier for papillary thyroid cancer relied on CDR3 differences across clinicopathological groups. TCRdb re-clonotyped the PCR reads through MiXCR. The authors' filters were not applied to this entry. The sample yields roughly 58,000 clones, roughly 4.1% seen once. Comment on this clone: Its antigen is not identified.

V dropped 2 bases and J dropped 7; count of bases not matched to a gene: 11. Germline V gives CDR1 KGHSH, CDR2 LQKENI. The CDR3 has 16 amino acids. Not a single patient had been given any form of treatment at any point before undergoing thyroid surgery. The clonotype comes from a female donor with papillary thyroid cancer or a benign thyroid nodule (not recorded which). Some clones in this sample may be carry-over from other donors' samples. J is TRBJ1-2 and V is TRBV18, with 9 bases that match TRBD1. Sequencing used blood. The CDR3: CASSPNSGTGHCGYTF. The CDR3 region has the DNA TGTGCCAGCTCACCAAATTCCGGGACAGGGCACTGTGGCTACACCTTC.